This T cell receptor beta chain came from a study of CD8 T cells in Susac syndrome. The CDR3 is made up of 15 amino acids. CDR1 and CDR2 from the germline V gene are ENHRY and SYGVKD. V lost 6 bases, J lost 5 bases, and 14 bases lay in between. The RNA, 0.5 to 1 ug, was put through reverse transcription using random hexamers. The immunoSEQ assay covered 54 Vbeta and 13 Jbeta segments for CDR3. TCRdb fed the immunoSEQ multiplex PCR reads into MiXCR, producing one record per CDR3 protein. Among some 120,000 distinct CDR3 sequences, about 90% were seen once, and the ten largest hold approximately 0.12%. The sample comprised CD8+ T cells from PBMCs. The receptor comes from a human donor in good health. The V gene is TRBV10-3, the J gene TRBJ1-6, with D uncertain. Here the CDR3 DNA reads TGTGCCATCAGAGACCTCGCGAATAATAATTCACCCCTCCACTTT. Translation gives CAIRDLANNNSPLHF.